This T cell receptor beta chain was captured by sequencing in a study of blood T cell repertoires in COVID-19. Study overall: PBMCs, B-cell-depleted T cells, or T cells were the source of the cDNA or gDNA that made up the material.

V lost 7 bases and J lost 1, with 16 bases in between. Germline assignment: CDR1 SEHNR and CDR2 FQNEAQ (reference sequence). The CDR3 covers 15 residues. Data came from immunoSEQ multiplex PCR; TCRdb stores just in-frame clones and leaves some out. The table shows some 390,000 clones, with 75% to 90% occurring only once. The source is a woman in her thirties or forties with COVID-19, enrolled during active disease. The gene calls are TRBV7-9 and TRBJ1-1; a possible D gene is TRBD1 (5 bases). The sequenced sample was peripheral blood. DNA of the CDR3: TGTGCCAGCAATACCAAAGACAGCCCGAACACTGAAGCTTTCTTT. Translated: CASNTKDSPNTEAFF. The full variable domain, its missing parts supplied by reference TRBV7-9 and TRBJ1-1, is DTGVSQNPRHKITKRGQNVTFRCDPISEHNRLYWYRQTLGQGPEFLTYFQNEAQLEKSRLLSDRFSAERPKGSFSTLEIQRTEQGDSAMYLCASNTKDSPNTEAFFGQGTRLTVV.